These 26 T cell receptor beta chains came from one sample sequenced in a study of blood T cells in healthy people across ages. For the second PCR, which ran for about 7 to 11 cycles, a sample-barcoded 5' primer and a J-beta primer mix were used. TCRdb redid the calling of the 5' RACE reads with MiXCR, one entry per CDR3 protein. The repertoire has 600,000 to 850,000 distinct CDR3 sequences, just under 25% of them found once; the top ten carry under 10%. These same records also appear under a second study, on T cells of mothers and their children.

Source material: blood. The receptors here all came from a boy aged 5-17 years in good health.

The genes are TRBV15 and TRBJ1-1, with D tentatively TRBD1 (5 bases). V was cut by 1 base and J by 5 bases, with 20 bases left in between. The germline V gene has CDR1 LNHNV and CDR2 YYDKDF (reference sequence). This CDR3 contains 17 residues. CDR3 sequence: CATSRAYKGIGATEAFF. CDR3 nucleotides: TGTGCCACCAGCAGAGCCTACAAGGGGATTGGGGCTACTGAAGCTTTCTTT.

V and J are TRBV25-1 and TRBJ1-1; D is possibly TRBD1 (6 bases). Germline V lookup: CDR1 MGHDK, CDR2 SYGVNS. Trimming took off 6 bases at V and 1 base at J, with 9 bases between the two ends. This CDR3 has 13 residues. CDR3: CASRVTGNTEAFF. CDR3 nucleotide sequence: TGTGCCAGCAGGGTGACAGGGAACACTGAAGCTTTCTTT.

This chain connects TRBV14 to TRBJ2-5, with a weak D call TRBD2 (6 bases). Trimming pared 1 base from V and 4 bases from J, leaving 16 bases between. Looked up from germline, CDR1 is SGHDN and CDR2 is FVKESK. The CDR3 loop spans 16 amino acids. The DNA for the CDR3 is TGTGCCAGCAGCCAAGCACCGAGCATCGGGGGAGAGACCCAGTACTTC. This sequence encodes CASSQAPSIGGETQYF. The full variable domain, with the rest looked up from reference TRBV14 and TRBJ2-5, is EAGVTQFPSHSVIEKGQTVTLRCDPISGHDNLYWYRRVMGKEIKFLLHFVKESKQDESGMPNNRFLAERTGGTYSTLKVQPAELEDSGVYFCASSQAPSIGGETQYFGPGTRLLVL.

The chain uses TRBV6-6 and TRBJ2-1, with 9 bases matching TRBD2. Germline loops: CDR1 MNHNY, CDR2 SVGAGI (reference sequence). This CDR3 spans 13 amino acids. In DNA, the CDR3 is TGTACCGAGGCTAGCGGGGATGACAATGAGCAGTTCTTC. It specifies CTEASGDDNEQFF.

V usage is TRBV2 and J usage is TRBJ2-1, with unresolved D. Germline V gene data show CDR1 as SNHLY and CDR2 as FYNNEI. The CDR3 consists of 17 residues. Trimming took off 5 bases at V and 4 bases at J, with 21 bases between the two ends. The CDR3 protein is CASSPTMVPPGYNEQFF. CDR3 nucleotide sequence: TGTGCCAGCAGTCCTACTATGGTTCCCCCGGGTTACAATGAGCAGTTCTTC.

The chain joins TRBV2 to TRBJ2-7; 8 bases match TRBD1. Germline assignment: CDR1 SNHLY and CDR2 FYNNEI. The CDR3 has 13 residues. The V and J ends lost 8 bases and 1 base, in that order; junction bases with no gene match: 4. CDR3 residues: CASLDRGSYEQYF. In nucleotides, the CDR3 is TGTGCCAGCCTCGACAGGGGATCCTACGAGCAGTACTTC.

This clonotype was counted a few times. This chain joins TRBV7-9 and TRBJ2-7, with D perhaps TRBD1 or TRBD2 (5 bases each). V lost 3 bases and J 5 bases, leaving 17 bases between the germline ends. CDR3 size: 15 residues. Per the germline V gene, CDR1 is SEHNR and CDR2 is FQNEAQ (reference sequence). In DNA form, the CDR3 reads TGTGCCAGCAGCTTGGGGCGGGCGTTTCTGGACGAGCAGTACTTC. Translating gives CASSLGRAFLDEQYF.

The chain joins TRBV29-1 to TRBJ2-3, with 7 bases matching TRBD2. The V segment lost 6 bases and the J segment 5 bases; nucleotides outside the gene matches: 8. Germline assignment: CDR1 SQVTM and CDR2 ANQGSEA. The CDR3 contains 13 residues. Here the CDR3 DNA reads TGCAGCGTAACCGGGACTACCAAAGATACGCAGTATTTT. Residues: CSVTGTTKDTQYF.

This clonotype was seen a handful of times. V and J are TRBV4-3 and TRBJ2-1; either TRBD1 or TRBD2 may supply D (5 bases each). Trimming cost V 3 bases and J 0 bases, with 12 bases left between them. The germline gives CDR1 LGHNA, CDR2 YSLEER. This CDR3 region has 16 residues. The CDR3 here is CASSHPGPSSYNEQFF. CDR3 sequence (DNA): TGCGCCAGCAGCCACCCGGGGCCTAGCTCCTACAATGAGCAGTTCTTC.

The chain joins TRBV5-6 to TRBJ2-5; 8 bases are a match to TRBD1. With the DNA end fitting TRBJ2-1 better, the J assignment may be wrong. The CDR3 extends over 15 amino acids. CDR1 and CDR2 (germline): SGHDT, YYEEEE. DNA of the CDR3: TGTGCCAGCAGCTGGCAGGGGGCCCGGGGGAATGAGCAGTTCTTC. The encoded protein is CASSWQGARGNEQFF.

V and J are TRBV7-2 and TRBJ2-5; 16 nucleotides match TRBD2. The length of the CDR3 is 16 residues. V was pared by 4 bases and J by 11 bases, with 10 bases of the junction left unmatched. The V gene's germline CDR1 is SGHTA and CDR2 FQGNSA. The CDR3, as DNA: TGTGCCAGCAGCTCTCCGCCGGGACTAGCGGGAGGGGAGCAGTACTTC. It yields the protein CASSSPPGLAGGEQYF.

For the CDR3, the DNA is TGTGCCAGCCGTGTCTTCGGGAGAATATACAATGAGCAGTTCTTC. Encoded protein: CASRVFGRIYNEQFF. The chain combines TRBV11-2 with TRBJ2-1; D possibly corresponds to TRBD2 (6 bases). Germline V gives CDR1 SGHAT, CDR2 FQNNGV. V was pared by 8 bases and J by 4 bases, with 18 bases between. This CDR3 region has 15 residues.

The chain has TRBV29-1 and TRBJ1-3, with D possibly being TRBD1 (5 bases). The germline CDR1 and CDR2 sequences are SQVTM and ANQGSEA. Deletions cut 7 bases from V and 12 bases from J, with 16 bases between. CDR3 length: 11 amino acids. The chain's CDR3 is CSGRRRQIIYF. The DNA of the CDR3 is TGCAGCGGCCGAAGACGACAGATCATATATTTT.

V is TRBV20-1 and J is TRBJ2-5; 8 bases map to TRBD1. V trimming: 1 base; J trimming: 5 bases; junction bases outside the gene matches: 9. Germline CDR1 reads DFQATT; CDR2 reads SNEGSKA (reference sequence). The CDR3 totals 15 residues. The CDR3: CSARGGTGRGETQYF. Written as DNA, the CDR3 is TGCAGTGCTAGAGGTGGGACAGGCCGTGGGGAGACCCAGTACTTC.

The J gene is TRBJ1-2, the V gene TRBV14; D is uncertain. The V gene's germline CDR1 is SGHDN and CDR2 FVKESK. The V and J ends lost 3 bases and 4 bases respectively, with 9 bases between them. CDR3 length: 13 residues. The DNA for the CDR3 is TGTGCCAGCAGCCAGGGTCCCATCTATGGCTACACCTTC. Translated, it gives CASSQGPIYGYTF.

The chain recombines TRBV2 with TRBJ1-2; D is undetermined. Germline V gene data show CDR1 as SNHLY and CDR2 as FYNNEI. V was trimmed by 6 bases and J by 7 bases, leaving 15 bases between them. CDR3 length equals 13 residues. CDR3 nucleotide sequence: TGTGCCAGCAGGGAAAAACTGACAAGTGGCTACACCTTC. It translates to CASREKLTSGYTF.

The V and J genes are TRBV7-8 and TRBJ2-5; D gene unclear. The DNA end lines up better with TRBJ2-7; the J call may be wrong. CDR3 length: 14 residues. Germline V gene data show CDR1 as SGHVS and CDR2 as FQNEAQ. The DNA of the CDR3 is TGTGCCAGCAGCTTTCTTGTCCCCCCTGACGAGCAGTACTTC. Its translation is CASSFLVPPDEQYF.

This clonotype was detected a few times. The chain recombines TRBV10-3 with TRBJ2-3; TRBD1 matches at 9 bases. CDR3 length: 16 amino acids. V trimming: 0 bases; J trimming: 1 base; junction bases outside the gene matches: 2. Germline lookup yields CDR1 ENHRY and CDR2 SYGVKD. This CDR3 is CAISESRDRGTDTQYF. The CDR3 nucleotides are TGTGCCATCAGTGAGTCCCGGGACAGGGGCACAGATACGCAGTATTTT.

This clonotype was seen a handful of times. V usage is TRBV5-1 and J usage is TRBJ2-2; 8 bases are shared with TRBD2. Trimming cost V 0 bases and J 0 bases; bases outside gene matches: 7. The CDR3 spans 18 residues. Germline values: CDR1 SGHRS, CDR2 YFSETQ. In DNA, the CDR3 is TGCGCCAGCAGCTTGGGCGTTAGCGGGACCGCGAACACCGGGGAGCTGTTTTTT. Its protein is CASSLGVSGTANTGELFF.

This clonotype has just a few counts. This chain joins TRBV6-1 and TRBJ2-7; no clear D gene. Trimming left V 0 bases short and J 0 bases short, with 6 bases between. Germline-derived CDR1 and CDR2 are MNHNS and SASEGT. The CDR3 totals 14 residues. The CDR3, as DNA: TGTGCCAGCAGTGAAGCCGGCAACTCCTACGAGCAGTACTTC. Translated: CASSEAGNSYEQYF.

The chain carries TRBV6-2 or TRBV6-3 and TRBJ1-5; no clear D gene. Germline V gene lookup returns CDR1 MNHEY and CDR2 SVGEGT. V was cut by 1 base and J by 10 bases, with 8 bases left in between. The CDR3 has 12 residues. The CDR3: CASSYYGTPQHF. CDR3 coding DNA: TGTGCCAGCAGTTACTACGGTACCCCCCAGCATTTT.

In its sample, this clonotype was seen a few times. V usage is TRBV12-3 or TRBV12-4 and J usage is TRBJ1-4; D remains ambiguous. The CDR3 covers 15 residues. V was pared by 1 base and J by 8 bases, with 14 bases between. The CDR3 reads CASSLEGHRGEKLFF. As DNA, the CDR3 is TGTGCCAGCAGTTTAGAGGGTCACCGGGGAGAAAAACTGTTTTTT.

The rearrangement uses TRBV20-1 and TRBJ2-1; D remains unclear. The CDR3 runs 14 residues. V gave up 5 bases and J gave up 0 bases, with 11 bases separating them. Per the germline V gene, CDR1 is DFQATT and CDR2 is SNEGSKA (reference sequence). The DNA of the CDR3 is TGCAGTGCTGAGGACCCCTCCTCCTACAATGAGCAGTTCTTC. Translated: CSAEDPSSYNEQFF.

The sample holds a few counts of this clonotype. CDR3 residues: CSLFRGAGGYEQYF. In DNA, the CDR3 is TGCAGTCTCTTCCGGGGGGCCGGCGGGTACGAGCAGTACTTC. V and J are TRBV20-1 and TRBJ2-7, with a tentative D call TRBD2 (7 bases). Trimming took off 8 bases at V and 4 bases at J, with 21 bases between the two ends. Germline CDR1 reads DFQATT; CDR2 reads SNEGSKA (reference sequence). The CDR3 contains 14 residues.

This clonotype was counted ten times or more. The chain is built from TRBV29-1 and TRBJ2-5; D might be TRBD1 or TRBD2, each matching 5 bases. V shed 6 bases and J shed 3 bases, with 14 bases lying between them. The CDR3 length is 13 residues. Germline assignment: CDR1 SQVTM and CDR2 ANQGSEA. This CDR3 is CSVPAWGKETQYF. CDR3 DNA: TGCAGCGTCCCCGCGTGGGGGAAAGAGACCCAGTACTTC. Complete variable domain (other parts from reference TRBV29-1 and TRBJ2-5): SAVISQKPSRDICQRGTSLTIQCQVDSQVTMMFWYRQQPGQSLTLIATANQGSEATYESGFVIDKFPISRPNLTFSTLTVSNMSPEDSSIYLCSVPAWGKETQYFGPGTRLLVL.

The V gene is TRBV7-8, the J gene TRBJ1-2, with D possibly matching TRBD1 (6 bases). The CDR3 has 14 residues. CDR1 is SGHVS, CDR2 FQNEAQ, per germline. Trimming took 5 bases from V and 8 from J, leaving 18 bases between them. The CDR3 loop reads CASSKRSGAGGYTF. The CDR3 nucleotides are TGTGCCAGCAGCAAAAGGTCGGGGGCAGGAGGCTACACCTTC.